This TCR beta chain was sequenced for a study of blood T cell repertoires in COVID-19 (dated by TCRdb to 2020 to 2021). Regarding the complete study: Collaborator samples came from the United States, Italy and Spain and covered acute and convalescent phases of COVID-19. The material from the prospective study consisted of cDNA or gDNA derived from T cells, B-cell-depleted T cells, or PBMCs. Deeply sampled blood TCRbeta repertoires from subjects exposed to, actively infected with, or recovered from COVID-19 were included in the dataset. The repertoires were released in a freely available public database intended as a resource for research on the immune response to SARS-CoV-2. The samples were drawn from the first 160 participants of the ongoing ImmuneRACE study and from 1,254 subjects provided by 6 global collaborators. The sample metadata nearly always contained a de-identified subject ID, COVID-19 status, age in years and sex. Where available, HLA class I and class II types were obtained from metadata supplied by the sample provider rather than from assay-based typing. Summary of the overall study and its limitations: Clinical and demographic metadata were provided uncurated, with the amount varying by source and participant.

Whole blood was collected in K2EDTA tubes by collaborating institutions according to the institutions' own protocols. For TCRbeta analysis, collaborator samples were shipped as frozen whole blood, as isolated PBMCs, or as DNA extracted from either sample type. With respect to this clone: Its antigen is unknown. Within one base of it there is no much larger clone, and no base qualities were kept.

Its CDR3 holds 15 amino acids, cysteine through phenylalanine. Left in the record is the CDR3 DNA by itself, 45 bases read in frame from the first base. Reading the germline V gene (reference sequence) gives CDR1 SGHAT and CDR2 FQDESV. From V the trimming removes 5 bases and from J it removes 1 base, while the gene matches leave 6 bases of the junction unaccounted for. TCRbeta CDR3 regions were amplified from genomic DNA using the immunoSEQ Assay, a bias-controlled multiplex PCR. Per the authors' processing: The number of nucleated cells in each sample was estimated from the amplification of reference gene primers within the assay. To quantify the absolute abundance of each unique TCRbeta CDR3 rearrangement, sequence reads were collapsed and filtered. Productive Simpson clonality was computed per sample as the square root of Simpson's diversity index over productive rearrangements. TCRdb took over this immuneACCESS table, retaining in-frame rearrangements with V and J assigned. Such tables are incomplete; in checked studies, under half of the missing clones stem from an unresolved V gene, and the remainder is unexplained. D and trimming come from the DNA, and the V and J calls and clone size come from that table. The sample yields around 100,000 clones; about four fifths were counted once. Around 4.5% of the sample lies in the top ten.

This chain is built from TRBV11-1 and TRBJ2-3, with 7 bases matching TRBD1. The TCR comes from a human donor in a cohort sampled during active COVID-19. Source material: peripheral blood. CDR3 region: CASSPRQGGTDTQYF. The DNA sequence reads TGTGCCAGCAGCCCCCGACAGGGAGGCACAGATACGCAGTATTTT.